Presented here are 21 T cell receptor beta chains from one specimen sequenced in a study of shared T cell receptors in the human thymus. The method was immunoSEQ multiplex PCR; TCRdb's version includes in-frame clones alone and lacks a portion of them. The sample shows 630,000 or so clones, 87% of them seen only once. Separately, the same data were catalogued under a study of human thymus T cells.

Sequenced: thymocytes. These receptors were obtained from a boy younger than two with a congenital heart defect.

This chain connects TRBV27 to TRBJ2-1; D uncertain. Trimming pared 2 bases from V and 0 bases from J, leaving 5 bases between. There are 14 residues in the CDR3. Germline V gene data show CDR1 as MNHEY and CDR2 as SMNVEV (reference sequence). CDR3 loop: CASSLTPSYNEQFF. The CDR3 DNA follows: TGTGCCAGCAGTTTAACACCCTCCTACAATGAGCAGTTCTTC.

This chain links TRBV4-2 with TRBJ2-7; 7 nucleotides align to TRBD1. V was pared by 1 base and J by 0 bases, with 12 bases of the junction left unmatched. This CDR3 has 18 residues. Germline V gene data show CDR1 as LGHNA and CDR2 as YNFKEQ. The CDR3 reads CASSQVFIPGQTSYEQYF. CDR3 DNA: TGTGCCAGCAGCCAAGTTTTCATTCCGGGACAGACCTCCTACGAGCAGTACTTC.

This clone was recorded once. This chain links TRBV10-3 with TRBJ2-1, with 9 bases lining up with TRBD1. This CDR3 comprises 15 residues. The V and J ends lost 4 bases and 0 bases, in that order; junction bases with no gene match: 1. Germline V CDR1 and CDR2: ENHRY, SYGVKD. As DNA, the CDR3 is TGTGCCATCAGTGCGACAGGGGGCTCCTACAATGAGCAGTTCTTC. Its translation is CAISATGGSYNEQFF.

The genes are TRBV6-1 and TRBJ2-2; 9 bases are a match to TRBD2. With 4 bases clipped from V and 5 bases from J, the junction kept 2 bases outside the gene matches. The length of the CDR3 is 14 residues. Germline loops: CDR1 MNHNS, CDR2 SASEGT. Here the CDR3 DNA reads TGTGCCAGCAGTGTTCTAGCGGGGACCGGGGAGCTGTTTTTT. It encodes CASSVLAGTGELFF.

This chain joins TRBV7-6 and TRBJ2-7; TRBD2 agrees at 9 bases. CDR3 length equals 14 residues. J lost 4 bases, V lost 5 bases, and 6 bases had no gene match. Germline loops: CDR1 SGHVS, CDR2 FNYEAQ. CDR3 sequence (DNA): TGTGCCAGCAGCCCCGCTAGCGGGGCTTACGAGCAGTACTTC. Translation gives CASSPASGAYEQYF.

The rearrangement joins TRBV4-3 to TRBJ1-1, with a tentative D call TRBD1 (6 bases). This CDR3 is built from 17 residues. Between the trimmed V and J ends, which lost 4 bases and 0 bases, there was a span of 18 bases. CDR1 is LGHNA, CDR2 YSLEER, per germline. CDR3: CASSRSKGGSMNTEAFF. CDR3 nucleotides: TGCGCCAGCAGCCGATCTAAGGGGGGGTCGATGAACACTGAAGCTTTCTTT.

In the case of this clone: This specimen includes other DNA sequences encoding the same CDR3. The CDR3 here is CASSAGTGLNSPLHF. The CDR3 DNA sequence: TGTGCCAGCAGTGCCGGGACAGGACTAAACTCACCCCTCCACTTT. V gene TRBV6-5 combines with J gene TRBJ1-6, with TRBD1 identical over 8 bases. The V segment lost 5 bases and the J segment 10 bases; nucleotides outside the gene matches: 10. The CDR3 runs to 15 residues. Germline V lookup: CDR1 MNHEY, CDR2 SVGAGI.

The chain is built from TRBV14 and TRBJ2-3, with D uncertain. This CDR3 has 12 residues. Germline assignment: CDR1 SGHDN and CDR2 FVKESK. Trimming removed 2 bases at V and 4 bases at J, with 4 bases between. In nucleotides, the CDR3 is TGTGCCAGCAGCCAACGTCCAGATACGCAGTATTTT. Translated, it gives CASSQRPDTQYF. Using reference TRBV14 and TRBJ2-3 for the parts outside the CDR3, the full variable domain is EAGVTQFPSHSVIEKGQTVTLRCDPISGHDNLYWYRRVMGKEIKFLLHFVKESKQDESGMPNNRFLAERTGGTYSTLKVQPAELEDSGVYFCASSQRPDTQYFGPGTRLTVL.

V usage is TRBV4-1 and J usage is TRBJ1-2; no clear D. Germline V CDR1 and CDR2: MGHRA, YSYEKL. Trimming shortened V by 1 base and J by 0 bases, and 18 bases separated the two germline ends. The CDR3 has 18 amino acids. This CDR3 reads CASSQGISPGRPNYGYTF. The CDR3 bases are TGCGCCAGCAGCCAAGGGATCAGCCCAGGCCGACCTAACTATGGCTACACCTTC.

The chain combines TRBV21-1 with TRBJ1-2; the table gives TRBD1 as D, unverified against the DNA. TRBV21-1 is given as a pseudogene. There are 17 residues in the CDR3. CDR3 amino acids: CASSNGENRAYNYGYTF. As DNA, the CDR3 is TGTGCCAGCAGCAACGGGGAGAACAGGGCATATAACTATGGCTACACCTTC.

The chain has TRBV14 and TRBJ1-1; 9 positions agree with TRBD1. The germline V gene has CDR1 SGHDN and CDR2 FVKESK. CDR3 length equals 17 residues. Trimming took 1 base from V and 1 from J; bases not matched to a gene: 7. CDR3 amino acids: CASSQGHDRGSNTEAFF. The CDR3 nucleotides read TGTGCCAGCAGCCAAGGTCACGACAGGGGGTCGAACACTGAAGCTTTCTTT.

The CDR3: CASSPKGTSGLLPGREQYF. CDR3 DNA: TGTGCCAGCAGCCCCAAAGGGACTAGCGGACTCCTTCCCGGGAGGGAGCAGTACTTC. The rearrangement links TRBV7-9 to TRBJ2-7; 11 bases line up with TRBD2. V was clipped by 5 bases and J by 7 bases; unmatched bases: 22. Germline CDR1 and CDR2: SEHNR and FQNEAQ (reference sequence). The CDR3 contains 19 residues.

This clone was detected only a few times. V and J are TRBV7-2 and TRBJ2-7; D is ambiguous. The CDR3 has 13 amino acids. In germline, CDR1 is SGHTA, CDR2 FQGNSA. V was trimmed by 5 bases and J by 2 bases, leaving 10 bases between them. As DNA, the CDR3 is TGTGCCAGCAGCGAGAACGCCCCCTACGAGCAGTACTTC. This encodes CASSENAPYEQYF.

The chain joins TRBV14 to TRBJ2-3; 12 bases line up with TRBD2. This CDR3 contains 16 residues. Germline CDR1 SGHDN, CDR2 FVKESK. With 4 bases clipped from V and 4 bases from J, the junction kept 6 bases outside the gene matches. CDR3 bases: TGTGCCAGCAGCCCCGGACTAGCGGGGAACCCAGATACGCAGTATTTT. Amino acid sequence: CASSPGLAGNPDTQYF.

The CDR3 loop is CATSSAPVKTSGATDTQYF. CDR3 sequence (DNA): TGTGCCACCAGCAGTGCCCCCGTAAAAACTAGCGGGGCCACAGATACGCAGTATTTT. V usage is TRBV15 and J usage is TRBJ2-3; TRBD2 aligns across 10 bases. This CDR3 contains 19 residues. Germline V gene data show CDR1 as LNHNV and CDR2 as YYDKDF (reference sequence). J was trimmed by 2 bases and V by 3 bases; bases with no gene match: 14.

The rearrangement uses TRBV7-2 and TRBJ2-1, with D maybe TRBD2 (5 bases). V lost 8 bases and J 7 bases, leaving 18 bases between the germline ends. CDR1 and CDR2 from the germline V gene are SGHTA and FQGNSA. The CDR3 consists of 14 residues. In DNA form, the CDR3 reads TGTGCCAGCCCCGGCCCGGGATCGCTTAATGAGCAGTTCTTC. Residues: CASPGPGSLNEQFF.

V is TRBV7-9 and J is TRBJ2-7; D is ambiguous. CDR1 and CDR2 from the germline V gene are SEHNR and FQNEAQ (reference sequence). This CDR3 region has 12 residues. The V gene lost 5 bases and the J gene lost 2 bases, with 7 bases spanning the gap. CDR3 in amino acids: CASSPRAYEQYF. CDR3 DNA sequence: TGTGCCAGCAGCCCCCGGGCCTACGAGCAGTACTTC.

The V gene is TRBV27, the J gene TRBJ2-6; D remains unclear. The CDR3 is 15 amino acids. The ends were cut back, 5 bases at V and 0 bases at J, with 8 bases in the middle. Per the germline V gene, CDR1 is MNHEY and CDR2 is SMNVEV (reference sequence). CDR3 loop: CASSINSSGANVLTF. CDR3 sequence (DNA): TGTGCCAGCAGTATTAATAGCTCTGGGGCCAACGTCCTGACTTTC.

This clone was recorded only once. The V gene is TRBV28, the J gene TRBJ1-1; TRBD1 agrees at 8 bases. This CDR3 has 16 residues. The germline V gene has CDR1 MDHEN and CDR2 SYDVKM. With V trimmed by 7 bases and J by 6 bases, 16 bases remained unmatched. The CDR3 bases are TGTGCCAGCATGGCCTTTACGCTCAGGGGGCCGGCTGAAGCTTTCTTT. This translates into CASMAFTLRGPAEAFF.

This chain's CDR3 is CASRDYPYEQYF. Written as DNA, the CDR3 is TGCGCCAGCCGGGACTATCCATACGAGCAGTACTTC. The chain combines TRBV5-1 with TRBJ2-7; TRBD2 aligns across 7 bases. This CDR3 region has 12 residues. Germline V lookup: CDR1 SGHRS, CDR2 YFSETQ. V lost 7 bases to trimming and J lost 4 bases; unmatched junction nucleotides: 5.

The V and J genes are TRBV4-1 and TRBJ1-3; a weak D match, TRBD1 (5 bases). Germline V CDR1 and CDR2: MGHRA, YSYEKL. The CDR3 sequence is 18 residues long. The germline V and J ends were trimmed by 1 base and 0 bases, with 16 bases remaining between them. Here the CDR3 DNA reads TGCGCCAGCAGCCAAGCAACATTAGACAGAGACTCTGGAAACACCATATATTTT. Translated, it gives CASSQATLDRDSGNTIYF.